The 25 T cell receptor beta chains below come from one sample, sequenced in a study of shared clonotypes between healthy human individuals. Profiled with immunoSEQ multiplex PCR; TCRdb holds only in-frame clones, not every one. The sample includes about 490,000 clones, 70% to 85% of them seen just once. The specimen sequenced was PBMCs. The source is a woman between 35 and 50 years old in good health. Some clones in this sample may be carry-over from other donors' samples.

The chain has TRBV27 and TRBJ2-1; 8 positions match TRBD2. V dropped 0 bases and J dropped 0; count of bases not matched to a gene: 7. Germline CDR1 reads MNHEY; CDR2 reads SMNVEV (reference sequence). The CDR3 runs 18 residues. DNA for the CDR3: TGTGCCAGCAGTTTATCTCTAGCGGGTTGGAGCTCCTACAATGAGCAGTTCTTC. Its protein is CASSLSLAGWSSYNEQFF.

The chain uses TRBV19 and TRBJ2-5; 13 bases fit TRBD2. Per germline, CDR1 LNHDA and CDR2 SQIVND (reference sequence). The CDR3 sequence is 15 residues long. V was clipped by 5 bases and J by 5 bases; unmatched bases: 5. CDR3 region: CASSALTSGGETQYF. In nucleotides, the CDR3 is TGTGCCAGTAGTGCCCTGACTAGCGGGGGGGAGACCCAGTACTTC.

The DNA for the CDR3 is TGTGCCAGCAGCTTAGGTGCTAGCGGGACTCAAGAGACCCAGTACTTC. Its translation is CASSLGASGTQETQYF. V is TRBV5-4 and J is TRBJ2-5; TRBD2 matches at 9 bases. The CDR3 runs 16 residues. The germline CDR1 and CDR2 sequences are SGHNT and YYREEE (reference sequence). Trimming took 2 bases from V and 2 from J; bases not matched to a gene: 7.

V is TRBV11-2 and J is TRBJ2-2; D ambiguous. Deletions cut 2 bases from V and 1 base from J, with 14 bases between. Per germline, CDR1 SGHAT and CDR2 FQNNGV. This CDR3 contains 17 residues. CDR3: CASSLFVSRRNTGELFF. For the CDR3, the DNA is TGTGCCAGCAGCTTATTTGTGAGCAGAAGGAACACCGGGGAGCTGTTTTTT.

The V call is TRBV11-2, the J call TRBJ2-7; 9 nucleotides align to TRBD2. This CDR3 comprises 18 residues. Germline CDR1 and CDR2: SGHAT and FQNNGV. The V gene end was trimmed by 0 bases and the J gene end by 0 bases; junction bases not matched to a gene: 9. The CDR3 coding sequence is TGTGCCAGCAGCTTAGAGTCTAGCGGGACTCTCCTCTCCTACGAGCAGTACTTC. Protein product: CASSLESSGTLLSYEQYF.

This rearrangement joins TRBV28 to TRBJ1-5; D is perhaps TRBD1 (5 bases). The length of the CDR3 is 14 residues. V lost 7 bases and J 2 bases, leaving 12 bases between the germline ends. Germline-derived CDR1 and CDR2 are MDHEN and SYDVKM. The CDR3 DNA follows: TGTGCCAGCACGCTCTGGGGGGGCAATCAGCCCCAGCATTTT. Protein product: CASTLWGGNQPQHF.

The chain recombines TRBV19 with TRBJ2-2; D is possibly TRBD2 (9 bases). V gave up 7 bases and J gave up 0 bases, with 24 bases separating them. The CDR3 has 19 amino acids. Germline CDR1 LNHDA, CDR2 SQIVND (reference sequence). The CDR3 loop reads CASKAGGQAYIANTGELFF. CDR3 in DNA: TGTGCCAGTAAAGCGGGGGGACAGGCTTATATCGCGAACACCGGGGAGCTGTTTTTT.

The chain is built from TRBV28 and TRBJ1-5, with D uncertain. The V and J ends lost 6 bases and 2 bases respectively, with 14 bases between them. Germline-derived CDR1 and CDR2 are MDHEN and SYDVKM. The CDR3 is made up of 15 amino acids. In nucleotides, the CDR3 is TGTGCCAGCAGCCTGGCGAGCTTAGGCAATCAGCCCCAGCATTTT. Translated, it gives CASSLASLGNQPQHF.

DNA for the CDR3: TGTGCCAGTAGTAGGATATCCGGACAGGGGAATCAGCCCCAGCATTTT. It specifies CASSRISGQGNQPQHF. This chain links TRBV19 with TRBJ1-5, with TRBD1 identical over 9 bases. Trimming took 4 bases from V and 4 from J; bases not matched to a gene: 8. The germline V gene encodes CDR1 LNHDA and CDR2 SQIVND (reference sequence). This CDR3 region has 16 residues. Supplemented by reference TRBV19 and TRBJ1-5, the full variable domain reads DGGITQSPKYLFRKEGQNVTLSCEQNLNHDAMYWYRQDPGQGLRLIYYSQIVNDFQKGDIAEGYSVSREKKESFPLTVTSAQKNPTAFYLCASSRISGQGNQPQHFGDGTRLSIL.

The sample holds a few counts of this clone. The chain joins TRBV10-1 to TRBJ2-2, with no clear D. The ends were cut back, 3 bases at V and 13 bases at J, with 18 bases in the middle. This CDR3 comprises 14 residues. CDR1 is WNHNN and CDR2 is SYGVQD in the germline V gene (reference sequence). This chain's CDR3 is CASSDSSSTGPLFF. The CDR3 nucleotides read TGCGCCAGCAGTGATTCTTCTTCTACCGGGCCGCTGTTTTTT.

The J gene is TRBJ1-4, the V gene TRBV25-1; perhaps TRBD1 as D (5 bases). The CDR3 consists of 14 residues. Germline CDR1 is MGHDK and CDR2 is SYGVNS. V shed 5 bases and J shed 8 bases, with 15 bases lying between them. The CDR3 loop is CASSPVQWDEKLFF. In nucleotides, the CDR3 is TGTGCCAGCAGTCCAGTTCAATGGGACGAAAAACTGTTTTTT.

This chain joins TRBV6-1 and TRBJ2-7, with 10 nucleotides matching TRBD2. J lost 6 bases, V lost 1 base, and 6 bases had no gene match. Germline CDR1 MNHNS, CDR2 SASEGT. The CDR3 runs 15 residues. This CDR3 reads CASSEDSSGSSEQYF. CDR3 in DNA: TGTGCCAGCAGTGAAGATTCTAGCGGGAGTAGCGAGCAGTACTTC.

This clone is a singleton in its sample. The chain employs TRBV18 and TRBJ2-5; 8 nucleotides agree with TRBD2. The V and J ends lost 6 bases and 4 bases, in that order; junction bases with no gene match: 4. The CDR3 extends over 13 amino acids. Looked up from germline, CDR1 is KGHSH and CDR2 is LQKENI. The CDR3 sequence is CASSREGGETQYF. The CDR3 nucleotides read TGTGCCAGCTCCCGGGAGGGAGGAGAGACCCAGTACTTC.

V and J are TRBV18 and TRBJ2-7; 8 positions agree with TRBD1. V dropped 8 bases and J dropped 1; count of bases not matched to a gene: 7. Germline V CDR1 and CDR2: KGHSH, LQKENI. The length of the CDR3 is 14 residues. As DNA, the CDR3 is TGTGCCAGCAAACGGGACAGGACGTCCTACGAGCAGTACTTC. It specifies CASKRDRTSYEQYF.

This clone turned up a few times. This chain connects TRBV15 to TRBJ2-5; a possible D gene is TRBD1 (6 bases). This CDR3 has 16 residues. V lost 0 bases, J lost 11 bases, and 22 bases lay in between. Germline values: CDR1 LNHNV, CDR2 YYDKDF (reference sequence). This CDR3 is CATSRDDQPWDTEQYF. CDR3 nucleotides: TGTGCCACCAGCAGAGATGATCAACCGTGGGACACGGAGCAGTACTTC. The full variable domain, with the rest looked up from reference TRBV15 and TRBJ2-5, is DAMVIQNPRYQVTQFGKPVTLSCSQTLNHNVMYWYQQKSSQAPKLLFHYYDKDFNNEADTPDNFQSRRPNTSFCFLDIRSPGLGDTAMYLCATSRDDQPWDTEQYFGPGTRLLVL.

The chain joins TRBV4-1 to TRBJ2-2; D not certain. Trimming removed 3 bases at V and 4 bases at J, with 3 bases between. The CDR3 consists of 12 residues. Germline values: CDR1 MGHRA, CDR2 YSYEKL. In nucleotides, the CDR3 is TGCGCCAGCAGCCATCGCACCGGGGAGCTGTTTTTT. It is translated as CASSHRTGELFF.

V and J are TRBV7-2 and TRBJ2-7; TRBD2 is a possible D gene (7 bases). The CDR3 runs to 13 residues. V lost 5 bases and J 9 bases, leaving 17 bases between the germline ends. Germline V CDR1 and CDR2: SGHTA, FQGNSA. The CDR3 bases are TGTGCCAGCAGCCAGGGGAGGGAGGGCACGCAGTACTTC. Translated: CASSQGREGTQYF.

This chain links TRBV7-6 with TRBJ2-3; 7 positions agree with TRBD2. With V trimmed by 2 bases and J by 2 bases, 7 bases remained unmatched. Per germline, CDR1 SGHVS and CDR2 FNYEAQ. The CDR3 has 16 amino acids. As DNA, the CDR3 is TGTGCCAGCAGCTTAAACTGGCTAGCGGACACAGATACGCAGTATTTT. Translating it yields CASSLNWLADTDTQYF.

The chain links TRBV19 to TRBJ2-7, with 10 bases matching TRBD1. The CDR3 totals 16 residues. The V segment lost 6 bases and the J segment 0 bases; nucleotides outside the gene matches: 8. Germline CDR1 and CDR2: LNHDA and SQIVND (reference sequence). CDR3 bases: TGTGCCAGTAGCTCCCCGGACAGGGGGAGCTCCTACGAGCAGTACTTC. It yields the protein CASSSPDRGSSYEQYF. Drawing the rest from reference TRBV19 and TRBJ2-7, the complete variable domain is DGGITQSPKYLFRKEGQNVTLSCEQNLNHDAMYWYRQDPGQGLRLIYYSQIVNDFQKGDIAEGYSVSREKKESFPLTVTSAQKNPTAFYLCASSSPDRGSSYEQYFGPGTRLTVT.

V usage is TRBV5-1 and J usage is TRBJ2-1, with D maybe TRBD2 (6 bases). The CDR3 runs to 15 residues. Trimming left V 0 bases short and J 0 bases short, with 7 bases between. CDR1 SGHRS and CDR2 YFSETQ come from the germline V gene. CDR3 DNA sequence: TGCGCCAGCAGCTTGGACGGGGGCTCCTACAATGAGCAGTTCTTC. Translation: CASSLDGGSYNEQFF. The variable domain in full, completed from reference TRBV5-1 and TRBJ2-1, reads KAGVTQTPRYLIKTRGQQVTLSCSPISGHRSVSWYQQTPGQGLQFLFEYFSETQRNKGNFPGRFSGRQFSNSRSEMNVSTLELGDSALYLCASSLDGGSYNEQFFGPGTRLTVL.

The genes are TRBV5-6 and TRBJ1-2; tentatively, D is TRBD1 (5 bases). The CDR3 loop spans 18 amino acids. The V gene's germline CDR1 is SGHDT and CDR2 YYEEEE. The V gene lost 0 bases and the J gene lost 0 bases, with 18 bases spanning the gap. CDR3 sequence: CASSLVVPRTWANYGYTF. The CDR3 DNA reads as TGTGCCAGCAGCTTGGTGGTTCCTAGGACATGGGCTAACTATGGCTACACCTTC.

The table lists this clone with a count of one. The rearrangement uses TRBV5-4 and TRBJ2-5; D uncertain. The better agreement between TRBJ2-7 and the DNA end casts doubt on the J call. The CDR3 sequence is 12 residues long. CDR1 is SGHNT and CDR2 is YYREEE in the germline V gene (reference sequence). The chain's CDR3 is CASSSLPYEQYF. CDR3 nucleotide sequence: TGTGCCAGCAGCTCCTTACCCTACGAGCAGTACTTC.

The chain couples TRBV7-9 to TRBJ2-3; unclear D gene. This CDR3 has 14 amino acids. Germline lookup yields CDR1 SEHNR and CDR2 FQNEAQ (reference sequence). Trimming removed 3 bases from V and 4 bases from J, with 11 bases in between. The CDR3 DNA sequence: TGTGCCAGCAGCTTGACGGCAACCGCAGATACGCAGTATTTT. Encoded protein: CASSLTATADTQYF.

The chain uses TRBV27 and TRBJ2-1, with D uncertain. This CDR3 is built from 13 residues. Trimming shortened V by 7 bases and J by 2 bases, and 9 bases separated the two germline ends. Germline loops: CDR1 MNHEY, CDR2 SMNVEV (reference sequence). In DNA form, the CDR3 reads TGTGCCAGCATACAGACAACCTACAATGAGCAGTTCTTC. Protein: CASIQTTYNEQFF.

The V gene is TRBV10-1, the J gene TRBJ2-7; TRBD2 matches at 13 bases. The CDR3 contains 20 residues. V trimming: 0 bases; J trimming: 1 base; junction bases outside the gene matches: 12. Per the germline V gene, CDR1 is WNHNN and CDR2 is SYGVQD (reference sequence). CDR3 sequence reads: CASSESRTSGRALLSYEQYF. CDR3 nucleotide sequence: TGCGCCAGCAGTGAGTCGAGAACTAGCGGGAGGGCCTTACTATCCTACGAGCAGTACTTC.